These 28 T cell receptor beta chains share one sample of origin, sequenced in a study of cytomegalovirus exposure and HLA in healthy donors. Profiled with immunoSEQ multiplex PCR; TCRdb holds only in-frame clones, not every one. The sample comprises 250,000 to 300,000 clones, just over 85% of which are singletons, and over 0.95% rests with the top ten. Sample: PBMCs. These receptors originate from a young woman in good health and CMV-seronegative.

CDR3: CASSHLGHRGQTGELFF. The CDR3 DNA sequence: TGTGCCAGTAGTCATCTCGGGCACAGGGGGCAAACCGGGGAGCTGTTTTTT. J is TRBJ2-2 and V is TRBV19; 9 bases line up with TRBD1. Germline assignment: CDR1 LNHDA and CDR2 SQIVND (reference sequence). Unmatched junction bases numbered 12, after V lost 5 bases and J lost 5 bases. This CDR3 is built from 17 residues.

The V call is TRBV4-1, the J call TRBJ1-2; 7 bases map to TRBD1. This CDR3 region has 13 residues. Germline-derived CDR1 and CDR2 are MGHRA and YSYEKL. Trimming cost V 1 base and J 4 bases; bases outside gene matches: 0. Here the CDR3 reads CASSQGQGYGYTF. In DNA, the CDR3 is TGCGCCAGCAGCCAAGGACAGGGCTATGGCTACACCTTC.

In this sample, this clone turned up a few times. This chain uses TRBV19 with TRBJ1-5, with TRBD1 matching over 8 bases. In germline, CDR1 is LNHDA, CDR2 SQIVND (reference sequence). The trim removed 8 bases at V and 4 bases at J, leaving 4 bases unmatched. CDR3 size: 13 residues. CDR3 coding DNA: TGTGCCAGTGCGGGACAGGAAAATCAGCCCCAGCATTTT. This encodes CASAGQENQPQHF. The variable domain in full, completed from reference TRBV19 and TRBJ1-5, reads DGGITQSPKYLFRKEGQNVTLSCEQNLNHDAMYWYRQDPGQGLRLIYYSQIVNDFQKGDIAEGYSVSREKKESFPLTVTSAQKNPTAFYLCASAGQENQPQHFGDGTRLSIL.

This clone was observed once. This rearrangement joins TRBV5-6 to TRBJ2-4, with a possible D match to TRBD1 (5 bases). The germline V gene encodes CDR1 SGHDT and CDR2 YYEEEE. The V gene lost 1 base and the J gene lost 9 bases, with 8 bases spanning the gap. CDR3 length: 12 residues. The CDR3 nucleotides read TGTGCCAGCAGCTTGCAGGGCGGCATTCAGTACTTC. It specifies CASSLQGGIQYF.

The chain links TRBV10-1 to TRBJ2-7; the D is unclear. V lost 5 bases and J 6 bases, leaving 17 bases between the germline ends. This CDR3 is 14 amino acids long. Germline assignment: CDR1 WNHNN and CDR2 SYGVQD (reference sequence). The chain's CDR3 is CASSPGHRGAEQYF. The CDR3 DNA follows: TGCGCCAGCAGTCCTGGTCATCGCGGCGCCGAGCAGTACTTC.

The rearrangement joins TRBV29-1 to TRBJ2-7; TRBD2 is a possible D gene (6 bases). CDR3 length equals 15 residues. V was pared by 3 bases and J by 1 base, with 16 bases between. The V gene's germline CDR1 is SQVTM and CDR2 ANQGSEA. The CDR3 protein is CSVDAGTDISYEQYF. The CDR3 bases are TGCAGCGTTGATGCCGGGACTGACATTTCCTACGAGCAGTACTTC.

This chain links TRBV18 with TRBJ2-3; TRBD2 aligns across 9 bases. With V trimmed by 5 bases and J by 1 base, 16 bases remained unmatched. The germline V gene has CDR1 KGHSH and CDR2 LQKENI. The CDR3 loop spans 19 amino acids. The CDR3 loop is CASSGLRGGRAVGTDTQYF. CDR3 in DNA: TGTGCCAGCTCAGGTCTTCGGGGCGGGAGGGCCGTCGGCACAGATACGCAGTATTTT.

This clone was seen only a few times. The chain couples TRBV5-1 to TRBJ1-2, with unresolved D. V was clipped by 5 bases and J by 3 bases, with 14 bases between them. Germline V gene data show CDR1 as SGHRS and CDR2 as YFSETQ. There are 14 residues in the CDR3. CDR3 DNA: TGCGCCAGCAGATTTGGGTCCGGGGACTATGGCTACACCTTC. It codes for CASRFGSGDYGYTF.

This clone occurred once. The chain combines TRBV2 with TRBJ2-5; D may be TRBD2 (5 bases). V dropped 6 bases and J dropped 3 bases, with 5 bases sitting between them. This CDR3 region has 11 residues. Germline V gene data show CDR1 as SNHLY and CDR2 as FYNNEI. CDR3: CASRREETQYF. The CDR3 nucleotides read TGTGCCAGCAGGCGGGAAGAGACCCAGTACTTC.

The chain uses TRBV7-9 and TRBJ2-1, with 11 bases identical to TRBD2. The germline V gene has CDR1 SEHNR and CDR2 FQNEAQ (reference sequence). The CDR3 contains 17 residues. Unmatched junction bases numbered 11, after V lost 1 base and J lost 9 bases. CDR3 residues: CASSLDWLAGGPGEQFF. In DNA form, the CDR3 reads TGTGCCAGCAGCTTAGATTGGTTAGCGGGAGGGCCCGGTGAGCAGTTCTTC.

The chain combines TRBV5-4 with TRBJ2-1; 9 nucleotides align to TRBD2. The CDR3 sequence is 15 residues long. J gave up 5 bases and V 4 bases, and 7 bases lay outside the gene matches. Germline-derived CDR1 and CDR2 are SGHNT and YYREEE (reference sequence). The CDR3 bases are TGTGCCAGCAGCCCTGGGACTAGCACTGACAATGAGCAGTTCTTC. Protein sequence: CASSPGTSTDNEQFF.

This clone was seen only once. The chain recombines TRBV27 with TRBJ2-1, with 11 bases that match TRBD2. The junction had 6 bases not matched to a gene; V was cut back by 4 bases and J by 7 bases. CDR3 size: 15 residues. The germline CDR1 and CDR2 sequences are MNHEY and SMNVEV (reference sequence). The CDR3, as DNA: TGTGCCAGCAGTTCCACTAGCGGGAGCTGGAATGAGCAGTTCTTC. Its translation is CASSSTSGSWNEQFF.

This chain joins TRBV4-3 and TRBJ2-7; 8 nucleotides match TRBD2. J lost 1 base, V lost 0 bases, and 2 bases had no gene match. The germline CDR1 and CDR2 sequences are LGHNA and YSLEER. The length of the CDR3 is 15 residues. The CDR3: CASSQDRGGSYEQYF. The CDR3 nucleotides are TGCGCCAGCAGCCAAGATCGGGGGGGTTCCTACGAGCAGTACTTC.

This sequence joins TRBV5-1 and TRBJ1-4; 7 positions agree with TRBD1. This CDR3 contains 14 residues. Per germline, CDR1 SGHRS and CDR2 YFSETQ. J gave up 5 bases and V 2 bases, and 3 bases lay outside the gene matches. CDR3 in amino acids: CASSLQGLNEKLFF. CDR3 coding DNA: TGCGCCAGCAGCTTACAGGGGTTAAATGAAAAACTGTTTTTT.

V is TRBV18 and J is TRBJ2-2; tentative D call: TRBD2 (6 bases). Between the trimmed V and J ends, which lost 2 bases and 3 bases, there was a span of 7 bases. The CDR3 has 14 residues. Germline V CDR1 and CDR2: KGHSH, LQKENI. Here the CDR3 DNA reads TGTGCCAGCTCACCAGGGACTCACACCGGGGAGCTGTTTTTT. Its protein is CASSPGTHTGELFF.

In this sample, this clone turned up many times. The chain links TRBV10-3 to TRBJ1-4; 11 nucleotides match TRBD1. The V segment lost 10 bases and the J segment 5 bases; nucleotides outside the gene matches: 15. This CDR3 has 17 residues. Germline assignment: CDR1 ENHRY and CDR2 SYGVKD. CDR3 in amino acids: CATQMTPGQGENEKLFF. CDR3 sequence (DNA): TGTGCCACCCAGATGACGCCGGGACAGGGGGAAAATGAAAAACTGTTTTTT.

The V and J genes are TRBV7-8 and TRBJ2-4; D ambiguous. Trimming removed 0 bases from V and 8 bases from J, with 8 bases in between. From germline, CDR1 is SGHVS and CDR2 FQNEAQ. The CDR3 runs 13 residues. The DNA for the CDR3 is TGTGCCAGCAGCTTAGCGAGGCCGGACATTCAGTACTTC. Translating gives CASSLARPDIQYF.

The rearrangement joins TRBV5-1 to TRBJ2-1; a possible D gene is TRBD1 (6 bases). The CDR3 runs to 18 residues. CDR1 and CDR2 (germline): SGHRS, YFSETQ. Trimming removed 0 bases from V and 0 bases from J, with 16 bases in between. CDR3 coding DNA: TGCGCCAGCAGCTTGGCCGGGGACACGGGGAGCTCCTACAATGAGCAGTTCTTC. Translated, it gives CASSLAGDTGSSYNEQFF. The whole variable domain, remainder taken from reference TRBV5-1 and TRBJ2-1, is KAGVTQTPRYLIKTRGQQVTLSCSPISGHRSVSWYQQTPGQGLQFLFEYFSETQRNKGNFPGRFSGRQFSNSRSEMNVSTLELGDSALYLCASSLAGDTGSSYNEQFFGPGTRLTVL.

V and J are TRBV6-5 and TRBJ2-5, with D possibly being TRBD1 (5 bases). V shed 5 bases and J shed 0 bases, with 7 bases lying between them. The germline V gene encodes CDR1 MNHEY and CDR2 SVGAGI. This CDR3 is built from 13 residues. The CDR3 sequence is CASSQGYQETQYF. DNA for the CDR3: TGTGCCAGCAGTCAGGGTTACCAAGAGACCCAGTACTTC.

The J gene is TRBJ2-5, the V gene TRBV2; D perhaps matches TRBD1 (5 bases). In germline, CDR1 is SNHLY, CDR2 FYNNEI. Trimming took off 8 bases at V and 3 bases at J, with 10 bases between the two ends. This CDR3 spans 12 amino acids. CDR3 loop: CASLTREETQYF. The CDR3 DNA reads TGTGCCAGCCTTACCAGGGAAGAGACCCAGTACTTC.

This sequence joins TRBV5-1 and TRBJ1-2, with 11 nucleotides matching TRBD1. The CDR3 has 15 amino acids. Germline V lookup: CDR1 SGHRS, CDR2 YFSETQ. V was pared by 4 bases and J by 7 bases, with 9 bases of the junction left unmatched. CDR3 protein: CASSQTPGTGGGYTF. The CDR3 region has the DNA TGCGCCAGCAGCCAAACCCCCGGGACAGGGGGTGGCTACACCTTC.

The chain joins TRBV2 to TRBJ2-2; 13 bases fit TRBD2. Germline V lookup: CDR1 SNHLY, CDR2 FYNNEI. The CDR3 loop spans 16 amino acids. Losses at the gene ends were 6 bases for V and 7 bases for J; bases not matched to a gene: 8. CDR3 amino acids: CASSARLAGGSGELFF. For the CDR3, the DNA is TGTGCCAGCAGCGCCAGACTAGCGGGAGGTAGCGGGGAGCTGTTTTTT.

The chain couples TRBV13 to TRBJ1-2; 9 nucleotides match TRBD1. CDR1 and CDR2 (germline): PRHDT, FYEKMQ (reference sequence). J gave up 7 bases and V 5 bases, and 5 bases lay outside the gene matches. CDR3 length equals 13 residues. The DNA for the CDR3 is TGTGCCAGCAGCCCTGACAGGGGGTCTGGCTACACCTTC. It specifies CASSPDRGSGYTF.

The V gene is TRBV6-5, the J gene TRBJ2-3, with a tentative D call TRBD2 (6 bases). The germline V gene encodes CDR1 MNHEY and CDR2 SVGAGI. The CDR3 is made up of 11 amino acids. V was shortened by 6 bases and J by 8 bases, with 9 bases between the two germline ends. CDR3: CASRAGITQYF. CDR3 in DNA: TGTGCCAGCAGAGCGGGTATTACGCAGTATTTT.

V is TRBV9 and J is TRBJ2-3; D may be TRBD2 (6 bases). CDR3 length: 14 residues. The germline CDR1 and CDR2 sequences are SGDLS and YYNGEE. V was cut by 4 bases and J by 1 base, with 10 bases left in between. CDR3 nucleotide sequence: TGTGCCAGCAGCATGATAGCGGGCACAGATACGCAGTATTTT. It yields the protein CASSMIAGTDTQYF.

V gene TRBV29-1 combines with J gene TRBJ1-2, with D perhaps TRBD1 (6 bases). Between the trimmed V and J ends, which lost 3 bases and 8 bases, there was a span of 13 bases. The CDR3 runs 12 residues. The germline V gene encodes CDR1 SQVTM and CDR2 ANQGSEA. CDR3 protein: CSVERQGYGYTF. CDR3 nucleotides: TGCAGCGTTGAGCGGCAGGGGTACGGCTACACCTTC.

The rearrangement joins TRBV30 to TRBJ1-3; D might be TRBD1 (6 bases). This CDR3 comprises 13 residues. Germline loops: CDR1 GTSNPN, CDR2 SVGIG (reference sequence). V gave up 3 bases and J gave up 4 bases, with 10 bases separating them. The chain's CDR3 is CAWSLGQGNTIYF. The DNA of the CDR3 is TGTGCCTGGAGCTTAGGACAGGGAAACACCATATATTTT.

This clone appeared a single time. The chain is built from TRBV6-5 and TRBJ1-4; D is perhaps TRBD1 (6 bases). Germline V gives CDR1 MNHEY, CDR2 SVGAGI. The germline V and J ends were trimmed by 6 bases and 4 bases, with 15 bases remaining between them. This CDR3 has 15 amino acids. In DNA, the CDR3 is TGTGCCAGCAGCTTTGGACAGTTCCTTAATGAAAAACTGTTTTTT. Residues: CASSFGQFLNEKLFF.